The clone carrying this T cell receptor (beta chain) has a handful of counts. This entry comes from a study of blood T cells in healthy people across ages. On the study more broadly: Per every two T cells, about one barcoded beta molecule was captured by template switching.

The CDR3 has 15 residues. Per-sample PBMC isolation yielded at least 6 million cells. A second PCR, run for about 6 to 11 cycles, used a sample-barcoded 5' primer plus a J-beta primer mix. Template switching added a 12-random-nucleotide identifier to every cDNA molecule. From each sample, at least 2.5 million paired-end reads containing CDR3 were obtained. TCRdb re-derived calls from the 5' RACE reads in MiXCR, one entry per CDR3 protein. The sample carries about a million distinct CDR3 sequences, about two fifths recorded once. The specimen sequenced was blood. The rearrangement uses TRBV21-1 and TRBJ1-2; the table's D call of TRBD1 was not tested on the DNA. TRBV21-1 has pseudogene status. This TCR came from a man aged 18 to 30 in good health. CDR3 amino acids: CASSKERTVPYGYTF. The CDR3 DNA sequence: TGTGCCAGCAGCAAAGAACGGACAGTCCCCTATGGCTACACCTTC.